Included here is one T cell receptor beta chain sequence, with context. Its matching antigen is unknown. This CDR3 spans 14 amino acids. In germline, CDR1 is PRHDT, CDR2 FYEKMQ (reference sequence). V trimming: 1 base; J trimming: 6 bases; junction bases outside the gene matches: 3. Assay: immunoSEQ multiplex PCR; the TCRdb copy retains only in-frame clones and omits some. The top ten clones hold about 5% of a sample with 70,000 to 90,000 clones, 81% of them seen once. This entry belongs to a study of OX40 agonist ivuxolimab in advanced cancers. Study-wide results and caveats: At 0.1-3.0 mg/kg, partial responders had clonal expansion among the lowest observed. Both blood CD4+ and CD8+ T cells showed clonal growth by week 6 at 0.1 to 3.0 mg/kg.

Sequences were derived from CD4+ or CD8+ T cells sorted from blood, sampled in a trial of the OX40 agonist ivuxolimab. This sequence originates from an adult with an advanced solid tumor such as melanoma, head and neck, liver or kidney cancer. J is TRBJ1-2 and V is TRBV13; TRBD1 agrees at 9 bases. The CDR3 is CASSLVGQGDGYTF. In nucleotides, the CDR3 is TGTGCCAGCAGCTTAGTGGGACAGGGTGATGGCTACACCTTC.